These 18 T cell receptor beta chains originate from one sample sequenced in a study of T cells in localized non-small cell lung cancer (TCRdb year 2020). Library generation was performed with the immunoSEQ multiplex PCR assay. TCRdb holds this immuneACCESS table with in-frame rearrangements only. Some clones are missing; in checked studies, unresolved V genes explain under half, and the rest has no known cause. The sample yields more than 70,000 clones; about four fifths were counted once. The ten largest clones capture approximately 2.5% of the sample. The sequenced sample was peripheral blood, obtained before any cancer treatment. The receptors were sampled from a man aged 40 to 70 with stage I lung adenocarcinoma.

This chain connects TRBV7-9 to TRBJ1-5, with 7 nucleotides matching TRBD1. The junction had 3 bases not matched to a gene; V was cut back by 6 bases and J by 4 bases. CDR3 length: 13 amino acids. From germline, CDR1 is SEHNR and CDR2 FQNEAQ (reference sequence). The chain's CDR3 is CASSQQGNQPQHF. The CDR3 DNA reads TGTGCCAGCAGTCAACAGGGGAATCAGCCCCAGCATTTT.

This chain links TRBV7-8 with TRBJ2-1, with 8 nucleotides matching TRBD1. J gave up 6 bases and V 0 bases, and 4 bases lay outside the gene matches. In germline, CDR1 is SGHVS, CDR2 FQNEAQ. The length of the CDR3 is 15 residues. CDR3 DNA: TGTGCCAGCAGCTTAGCGATTGGGACAGGCAATGAGCAGTTCTTC. Protein: CASSLAIGTGNEQFF.

This chain links TRBV28 with TRBJ1-2; 7 bases agree with TRBD1. The germline V gene has CDR1 MDHEN and CDR2 SYDVKM. Trimming at V came to 8 bases and at J to 0 bases, leaving 3 bases not matched to a gene. The CDR3 totals 13 residues. The CDR3 loop is CASGTAANYGYTF. In DNA, the CDR3 is TGTGCCAGCGGGACAGCCGCTAACTATGGCTACACCTTC.

The chain has TRBV5-1 and TRBJ2-3; D is unresolved. This CDR3 is 15 amino acids long. The V end was cut by 4 bases, the J end by 4 bases, with 16 bases between. Germline lookup yields CDR1 SGHRS and CDR2 YFSETQ. DNA of the CDR3: TGCGCCAGCAGCGAGGCTAGGGTATCCGCAGATACGCAGTATTTT. Encoded protein: CASSEARVSADTQYF.

The chain combines TRBV2 with TRBJ2-7; the D gene is possibly TRBD1 (7 bases). V lost 7 bases, J lost 11 bases, and 21 bases lay in between. Germline V gene data show CDR1 as SNHLY and CDR2 as FYNNEI. The CDR3 extends over 13 amino acids. The CDR3 DNA follows: TGTGCCAGCACCCGGACAGGAGAACTAGCTAAGTACTTC. Amino acids: CASTRTGELAKYF.

CDR3 amino acids: CASSIWTGGSYEQYF. CDR3 coding DNA: TGCGCCAGCAGCATATGGACAGGGGGGAGTTACGAGCAGTACTTC. The J gene is TRBJ2-7, the V gene TRBV5-1; 10 nucleotides line up with TRBD1. The CDR3 loop spans 15 amino acids. Germline-derived CDR1 and CDR2 are SGHRS and YFSETQ. V trimming: 4 bases; J trimming: 4 bases; junction bases outside the gene matches: 8.

Regarding this clone: Other DNA variants within this sample encode the same CDR3. The chain recombines TRBV6-5 with TRBJ1-2; D is undetermined. V was cut by 6 bases and J by 4 bases, with 12 bases left in between. The length of the CDR3 is 13 residues. Germline CDR1 and CDR2: MNHEY and SVGAGI. The CDR3 loop is CASRTGSSYGYTF. The CDR3 DNA reads as TGTGCCAGCAGGACCGGGTCTAGCTATGGCTACACCTTC.

The V and J genes are TRBV15 and TRBJ2-1; D is possibly TRBD2 (7 bases). Trimming shortened V by 2 bases and J by 0 bases, and 14 bases separated the two germline ends. Germline V gene lookup returns CDR1 LNHNV and CDR2 YYDKDF (reference sequence). This CDR3 spans 17 amino acids. The CDR3 DNA reads as TGTGCCACCAGCAGACGGGCGGGGGCGACCTCCTACAATGAGCAGTTCTTC. Its translation: CATSRRAGATSYNEQFF.

This chain joins TRBV4-1 and TRBJ2-3; 10 bases are shared with TRBD2. Germline V gene data show CDR1 as MGHRA and CDR2 as YSYEKL. With V trimmed by 4 bases and J by 4 bases, 8 bases remained unmatched. The CDR3 covers 16 residues. The CDR3 coding sequence is TGCGCCAGCAGCCCCCAAACTAGCGGGGTGGCAGATACGCAGTATTTT. It yields the protein CASSPQTSGVADTQYF.

The chain links TRBV11-2 to TRBJ1-4; the D gene is possibly TRBD1 (5 bases). The CDR3 is 16 amino acids. Germline CDR1 is SGHAT and CDR2 is FQNNGV. Trimming removed 5 bases from V and 6 bases from J, with 19 bases in between. The CDR3 sequence is CASSERRGAAYEKLFF. The DNA of the CDR3 is TGTGCCAGCAGCGAACGCCGAGGGGCCGCGTATGAAAAACTGTTTTTT.

For this clone: The same CDR3 can be traced to other DNA sequences in this sample. This chain uses TRBV28 with TRBJ1-2; a possible D gene is TRBD1 (6 bases). Germline-derived CDR1 and CDR2 are MDHEN and SYDVKM. This CDR3 comprises 13 residues. The V end was cut by 6 bases, the J end by 5 bases, with 13 bases between. The CDR3, as DNA: TGTGCCAGCAGCCTGACAGGAAATTATGGCTACACCTTC. It codes for CASSLTGNYGYTF.

The CDR3 nucleotides read TGTGCCAGCAGCCCGGACAGGGGGTTCAATCAGCCCCAGCATTTT. As protein: CASSPDRGFNQPQHF. The genes are TRBV5-4 and TRBJ1-5; 10 bases are a match to TRBD1. Trimming at V came to 4 bases and at J to 3 bases, leaving 4 bases not matched to a gene. The germline V gene has CDR1 SGHNT and CDR2 YYREEE (reference sequence). This CDR3 has 15 amino acids.

The rearrangement joins TRBV7-9 to TRBJ2-1; no definite D call. Trimming pared 5 bases from V and 8 bases from J, leaving 10 bases between. Germline V lookup: CDR1 SEHNR, CDR2 FQNEAQ (reference sequence). There are 12 residues in the CDR3. The CDR3 sequence: CASSHAVDEQFF. CDR3 bases: TGTGCCAGCAGCCATGCGGTCGATGAGCAGTTCTTC.

The chain links TRBV5-1 to TRBJ2-7; unclear D gene. The CDR3 is made up of 14 amino acids. V lost 0 bases and J lost 6, with 13 bases in between. The V gene's germline CDR1 is SGHRS and CDR2 YFSETQ. CDR3: CASSLGSPPGEQYF. CDR3 sequence (DNA): TGCGCCAGCAGCTTGGGGTCTCCGCCGGGCGAGCAGTACTTC.

V is TRBV20-1 and J is TRBJ2-3; no reliable D call. Trimming cost V 5 bases and J 1 base, with 1 base left between them. There are 10 residues in the CDR3. CDR1 DFQATT and CDR2 SNEGSKA come from the germline V gene (reference sequence). The CDR3 DNA sequence: TGCAGTGCTGGCACAGATACGCAGTATTTT. Protein: CSAGTDTQYF.

The chain recombines TRBV29-1 with TRBJ2-7; D gene uncertain. Germline V gene data show CDR1 as SQVTM and CDR2 as ANQGSEA. There are 13 residues in the CDR3. V lost 6 bases and J lost 6, with 18 bases in between. The CDR3 protein is CSVPGHIEPEQYF. The CDR3 DNA sequence: TGCAGCGTCCCCGGGCACATTGAACCCGAGCAGTACTTC.

This clone was recorded a few times. This sequence joins TRBV7-9 and TRBJ1-3; D uncertain. V lost 2 bases and J 6 bases, leaving 5 bases between the germline ends. This CDR3 is 12 amino acids long. Germline CDR1 reads SEHNR; CDR2 reads FQNEAQ (reference sequence). The CDR3 region is CASSLKENTIYF. CDR3 in DNA: TGTGCCAGCAGCTTAAAAGAAAACACCATATATTTT.

The chain uses TRBV13 and TRBJ2-1; D might be TRBD2 (6 bases). CDR1 and CDR2 (germline): PRHDT, FYEKMQ (reference sequence). This CDR3 has 14 residues. V lost 8 bases and J lost 3, with 14 bases in between. The CDR3 loop reads CASGRENLYNEQFF. In nucleotides, the CDR3 is TGTGCCAGCGGGCGGGAAAACCTCTACAATGAGCAGTTCTTC.